A selection of T cell receptor beta chains follows, all from one sample in a study of cytomegalovirus exposure and HLA in healthy donors. This table comes from immunoSEQ multiplex PCR, and its TCRdb copy is limited to in-frame clones, with some not included. The repertoire holds approximately 190,000 clones, with 84% as singletons. The material sequenced was PBMCs. These receptors were collected from a woman aged 50 to 60 in good health and CMV-seropositive. Each CDR3 is given with its conserved first and last residue. The order of the fields is CDR3 protein, V gene.

CDR3aa: CSVETGGVYGYTF
v_gene: TRBV29-1

CDR3aa: CASSVGGQGRADTQYF
v_gene: TRBV9

CDR3aa: CASSLRDRETQYF
v_gene: TRBV5-1

CDR3aa: CATQGRGPTEAFF
v_gene: TRBV6-5

CDR3aa: CSARDAGWDTF
v_gene: TRBV20-1

CDR3aa: CASSQIGSTIYF
v_gene: TRBV5-8

CDR3aa: CASSPRDSNEQYF
v_gene: TRBV9

CDR3aa: CASSLVLAGGDRETQYF
v_gene: TRBV7-2

CDR3aa: CASSGQGNSPLHF
v_gene: TRBV19

CDR3aa: CASSLPPSSGGNTGELFF
v_gene: TRBV11-3

CDR3aa: CASSSPEEPRNEQFF
v_gene: TRBV27